This T cell receptor beta chain was captured in a study of T cell responses to AZD1222 COVID-19 vaccine. Assay: immunoSEQ multiplex PCR; the TCRdb copy retains only in-frame clones and omits some. The top ten hold 20% to 25% of the sample, which has some 50,000 clones, 65% to 85% seen once. The sequenced sample was peripheral blood, obtained on day 0 of MenACWY control vaccination. The TCR was taken from an adult in good health.

CDR3 coding DNA: TGTGCCACGATGTCCAGGGTGAACGAGGGCAATGAGCAGTTCTTC. This gives the protein CATMSRVNEGNEQFF. The chain has TRBV24-1 and TRBJ2-1; D is possibly TRBD1 or TRBD2 (5 bases each). The CDR3 sequence is 15 residues long. V gave up 10 bases and J gave up 6 bases, with 21 bases separating them. From germline, CDR1 is KGHDR and CDR2 SFDVKD.